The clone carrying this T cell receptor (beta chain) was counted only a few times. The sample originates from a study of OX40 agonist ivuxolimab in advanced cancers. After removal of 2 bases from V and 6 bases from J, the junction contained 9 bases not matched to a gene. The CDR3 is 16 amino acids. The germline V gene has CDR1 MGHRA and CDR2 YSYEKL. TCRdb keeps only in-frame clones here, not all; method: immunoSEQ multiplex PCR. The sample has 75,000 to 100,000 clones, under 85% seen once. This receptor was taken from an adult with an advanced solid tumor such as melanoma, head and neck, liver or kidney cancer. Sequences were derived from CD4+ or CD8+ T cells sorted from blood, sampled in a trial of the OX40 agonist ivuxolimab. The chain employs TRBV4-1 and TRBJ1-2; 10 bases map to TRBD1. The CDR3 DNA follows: TGCGCCAGCAGCCAAAATCCGACAGGGGGCGGGGATGGCTACACCTTC. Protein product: CASSQNPTGGGDGYTF.